The sequence of this TCR beta chain was determined in a study of blood T cells in healthy people across ages. Regarding the study as a whole: The long-lived group displayed more naive CD4+ cells, plus higher diversity, than the aged donors did. Estimated diversity across one million T cells was deemed an underestimate. Older age went with lower TCR beta diversity per million T cells, in a roughly linear way. Leaving the PBMCs unsorted stopped any conclusive comparison of naive versus antigen-experienced cells.

Primers used in a second PCR of about 6 to 11 cycles were a sample-barcoded 5' primer and a J-beta primer mix. Each CDR3 protein is one row after TCRdb ran MiXCR on the 5' RACE reads. This table holds roughly 1,700,000 distinct CDR3 sequences, roughly 27% found once. With regard to this clonotype: Its specificity is unknown.

From germline, CDR1 is LGHNA and CDR2 YSLEER. Trimming pared 2 bases from V and 9 bases from J, leaving 5 bases between. CDR3 size: 12 residues. The rearrangement joins TRBV4-3 to TRBJ1-6; no reliable D call. The sequencing sample was made of blood. The receptor was derived from a woman aged 30 to 39 in good health. Here the CDR3 DNA reads TGCGCCAGCAGCCAATACGGTTCACCCCTCCACTTT. Translating it yields CASSQYGSPLHF.